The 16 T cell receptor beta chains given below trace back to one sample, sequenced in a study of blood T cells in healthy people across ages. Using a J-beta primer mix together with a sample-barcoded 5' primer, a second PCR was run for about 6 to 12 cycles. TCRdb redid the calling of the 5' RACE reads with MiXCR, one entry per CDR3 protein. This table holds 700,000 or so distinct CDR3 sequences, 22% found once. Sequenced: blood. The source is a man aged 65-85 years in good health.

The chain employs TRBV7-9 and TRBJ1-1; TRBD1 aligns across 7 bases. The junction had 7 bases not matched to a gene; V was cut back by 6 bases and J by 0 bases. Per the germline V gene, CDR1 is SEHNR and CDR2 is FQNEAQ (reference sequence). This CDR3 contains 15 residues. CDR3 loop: CASSDRDRMNTEAFF. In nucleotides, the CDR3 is TGTGCCAGCAGTGATAGGGACAGAATGAACACTGAAGCTTTCTTT.

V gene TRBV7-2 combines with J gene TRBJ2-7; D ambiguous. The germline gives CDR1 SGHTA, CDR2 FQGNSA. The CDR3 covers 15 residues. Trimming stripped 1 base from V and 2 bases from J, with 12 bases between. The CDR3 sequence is CASSLGQWETYEQYF. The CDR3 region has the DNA TGTGCCAGCAGCTTAGGTCAGTGGGAAACCTACGAGCAGTACTTC.

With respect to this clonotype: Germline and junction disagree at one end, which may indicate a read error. CDR3 protein: CASSFRGLKNTEAFF. In DNA form, the CDR3 reads TGCGCCAGCAGCTTTAGGGGGCTAAAGAACACTGAAGCTTTCTTT. The chain recombines TRBV7-2 with TRBJ1-1; TRBD1 matches 7 bases. The CDR3 extends over 15 amino acids. Germline CDR1 is SGHTA and CDR2 is FQGNSA.

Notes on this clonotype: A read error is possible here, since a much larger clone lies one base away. CDR3 coding DNA: TGTGCCAGCAAGGGGGACTATGGCTACGCCTTC. Its translation is CASKGDYGYAF. The chain links TRBV28 to TRBJ1-2, with D tentatively TRBD1 (6 bases). Germline V gene lookup returns CDR1 MDHEN and CDR2 SYDVKM. The CDR3 runs to 11 residues.

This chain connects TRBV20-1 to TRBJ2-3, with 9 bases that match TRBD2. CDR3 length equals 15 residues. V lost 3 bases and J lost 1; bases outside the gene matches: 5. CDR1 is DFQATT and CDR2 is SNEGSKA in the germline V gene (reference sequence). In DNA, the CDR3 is TGCAGTGCTAGTGGGCCTAGCGGGGGCACAGATACGCAGTATTTT. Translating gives CSASGPSGGTDTQYF.

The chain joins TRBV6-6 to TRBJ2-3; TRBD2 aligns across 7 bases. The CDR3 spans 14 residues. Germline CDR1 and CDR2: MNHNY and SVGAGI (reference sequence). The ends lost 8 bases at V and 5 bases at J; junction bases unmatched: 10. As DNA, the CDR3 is TGTGCCAGCCACCTAGGCGGGGGTCGAGATACGCAGTATTTT. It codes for CASHLGGGRDTQYF.

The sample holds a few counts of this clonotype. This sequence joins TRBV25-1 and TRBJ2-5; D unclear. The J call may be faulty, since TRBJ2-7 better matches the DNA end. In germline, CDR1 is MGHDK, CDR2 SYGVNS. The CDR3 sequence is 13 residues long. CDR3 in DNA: TGTGCCAGCACCGGCGTCGACTCCTACGAGCAGTACTTC. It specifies CASTGVDSYEQYF.

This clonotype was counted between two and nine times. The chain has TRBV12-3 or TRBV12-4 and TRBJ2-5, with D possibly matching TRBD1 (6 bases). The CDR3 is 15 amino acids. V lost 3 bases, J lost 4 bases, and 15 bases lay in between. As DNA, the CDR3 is TGTGCCAGCAGTTTTACGACAGGCCCCACAGAGACCCAGTACTTC. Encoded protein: CASSFTTGPTETQYF.

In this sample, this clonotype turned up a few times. The DNA of the CDR3 is TGTGCCAGCAGCCGATCTGTGGAGCAGCCCCAGCATTTT. It codes for CASSRSVEQPQHF. J is TRBJ1-5 and V is TRBV14, with D uncertain. The CDR3 covers 13 residues. V was trimmed by 4 bases and J by 7 bases, leaving 11 bases between them. Germline CDR1 is SGHDN and CDR2 is FVKESK. Looking up the rest from reference TRBV14 and TRBJ1-5 gives the full variable domain: EAGVTQFPSHSVIEKGQTVTLRCDPISGHDNLYWYRRVMGKEIKFLLHFVKESKQDESGMPNNRFLAERTGGTYSTLKVQPAELEDSGVYFCASSRSVEQPQHFGDGTRLSIL.

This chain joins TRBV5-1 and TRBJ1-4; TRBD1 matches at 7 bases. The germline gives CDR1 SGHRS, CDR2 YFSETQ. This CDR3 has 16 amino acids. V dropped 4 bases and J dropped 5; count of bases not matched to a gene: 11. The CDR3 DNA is TGCGCCAGCAGCCGACAAGGGACAGCGGAAAATGAAAAACTGTTTTTT. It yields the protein CASSRQGTAENEKLFF.

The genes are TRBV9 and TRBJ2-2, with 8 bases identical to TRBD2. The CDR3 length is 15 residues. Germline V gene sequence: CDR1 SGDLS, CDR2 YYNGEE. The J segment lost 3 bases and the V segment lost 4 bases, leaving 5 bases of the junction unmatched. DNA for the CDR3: TGTGCCAGCAGCCCTCAACTAGCGGACACCGGGGAGCTGTTTTTT. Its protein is CASSPQLADTGELFF.

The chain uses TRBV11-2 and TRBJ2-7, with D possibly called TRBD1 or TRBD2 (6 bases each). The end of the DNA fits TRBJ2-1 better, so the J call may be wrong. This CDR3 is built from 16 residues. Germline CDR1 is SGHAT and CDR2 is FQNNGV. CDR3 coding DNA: TGTGCCAGCAGCTTAGATCTTGGAGGGGGAAGGAATGAGCAGTTCTTC. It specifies CASSLDLGGGRNEQFF.

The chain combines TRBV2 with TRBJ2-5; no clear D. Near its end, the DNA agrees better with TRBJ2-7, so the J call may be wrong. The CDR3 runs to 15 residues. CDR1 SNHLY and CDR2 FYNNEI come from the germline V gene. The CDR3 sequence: CASSADRNPSYEQYF. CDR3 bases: TGTGCCAGCAGTGCCGACCGCAACCCCTCCTACGAGCAGTACTTC.

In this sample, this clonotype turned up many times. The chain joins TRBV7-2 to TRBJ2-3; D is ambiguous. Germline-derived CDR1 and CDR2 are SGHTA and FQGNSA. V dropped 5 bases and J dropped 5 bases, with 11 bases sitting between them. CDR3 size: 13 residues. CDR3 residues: CASSATRGDTQYF. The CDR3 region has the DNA TGTGCCAGCAGCGCAACTCGTGGAGATACGCAGTATTTT. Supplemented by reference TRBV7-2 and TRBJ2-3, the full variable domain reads GAGVSQSPSNKVTEKGKDVELRCDPISGHTALYWYRQSLGQGLEFLIYFQGNSAPDKSGLPSDRFSAERTGGSVSTLTIQRTQQEDSAVYLCASSATRGDTQYFGPGTRLTVL.

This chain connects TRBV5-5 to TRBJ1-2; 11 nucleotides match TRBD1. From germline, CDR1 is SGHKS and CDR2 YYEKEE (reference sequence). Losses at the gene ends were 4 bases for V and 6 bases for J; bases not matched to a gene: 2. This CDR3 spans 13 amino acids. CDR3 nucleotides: TGTGCCAGCAGCCAGGACAGGGGGCATGGCTACACCTTC. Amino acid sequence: CASSQDRGHGYTF.

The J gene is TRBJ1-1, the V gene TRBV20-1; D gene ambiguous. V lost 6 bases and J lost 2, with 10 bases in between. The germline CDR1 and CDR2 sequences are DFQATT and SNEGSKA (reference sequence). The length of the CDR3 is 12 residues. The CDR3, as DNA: TGCAGTGCACCCAATCTCAACACTGAAGCTTTCTTT. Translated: CSAPNLNTEAFF.